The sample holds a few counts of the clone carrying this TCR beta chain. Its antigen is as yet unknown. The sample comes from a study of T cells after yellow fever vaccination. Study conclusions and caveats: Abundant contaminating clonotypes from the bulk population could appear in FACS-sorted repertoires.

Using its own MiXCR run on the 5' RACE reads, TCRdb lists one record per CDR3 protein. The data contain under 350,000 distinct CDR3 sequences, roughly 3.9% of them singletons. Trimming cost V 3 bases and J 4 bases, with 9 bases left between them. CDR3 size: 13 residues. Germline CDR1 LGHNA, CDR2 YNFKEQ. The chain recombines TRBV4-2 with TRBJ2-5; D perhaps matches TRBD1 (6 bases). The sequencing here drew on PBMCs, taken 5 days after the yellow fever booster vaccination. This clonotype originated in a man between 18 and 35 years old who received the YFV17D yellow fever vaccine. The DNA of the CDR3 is TGTGCCAGCAGCCAGTCACAGGGAGAGACCCAGTACTTC. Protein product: CASSQSQGETQYF.